The table lists the clone carrying this T cell receptor beta chain with a few counts. No antigen is known for it. The source of the sample is a study of blood T cells in healthy people across ages. In the study overall: About one barcoded beta molecule per two T cells came from capture by template switching.

Isolating PBMCs gave at least 6.5 million of these cells per sample. A J-beta primer mix and a sample-barcoded 5' primer were used in a second PCR of roughly 6 to 12 cycles. Each CDR3 protein gets one entry after TCRdb re-called the 5' RACE reads with MiXCR. The repertoire holds roughly 720,000 distinct CDR3 sequences, 50% to 65% seen once, with approximately 40% in the top ten. Study-level results: Across samples, TCR beta diversity tracked strongly with naive T cell percentage. A roughly linear fall in TCR beta diversity per million T cells was seen with increasing age.

The CDR3 has 12 amino acids. V lost 0 bases, J lost 11 bases, and 13 bases lay in between. The V gene's germline CDR1 is DFQATT and CDR2 SNEGSKA (reference sequence). Sample: blood. This receptor was identified in a man older than 75 in good health. This chain connects TRBV20-1 to TRBJ2-5, with D tentatively TRBD1 (6 bases). CDR3 bases: TGCAGTGCTAGAGAGGGGGCTGGGGAGCAGTACTTC. It is translated as CSAREGAGEQYF.